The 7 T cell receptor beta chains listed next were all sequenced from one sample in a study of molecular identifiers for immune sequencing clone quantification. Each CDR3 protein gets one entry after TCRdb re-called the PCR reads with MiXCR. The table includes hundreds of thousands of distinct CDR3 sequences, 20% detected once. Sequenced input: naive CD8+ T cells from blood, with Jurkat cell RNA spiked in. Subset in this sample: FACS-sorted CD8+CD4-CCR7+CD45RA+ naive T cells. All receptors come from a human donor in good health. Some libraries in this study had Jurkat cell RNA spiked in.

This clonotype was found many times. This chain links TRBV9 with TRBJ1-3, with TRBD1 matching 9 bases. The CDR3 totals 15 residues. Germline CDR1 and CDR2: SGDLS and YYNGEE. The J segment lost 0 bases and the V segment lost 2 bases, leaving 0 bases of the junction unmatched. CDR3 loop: CASSVTGGSGNTIYF. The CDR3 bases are TGTGCCAGCAGCGTGACAGGGGGCTCTGGAAACACCATATATTTT.

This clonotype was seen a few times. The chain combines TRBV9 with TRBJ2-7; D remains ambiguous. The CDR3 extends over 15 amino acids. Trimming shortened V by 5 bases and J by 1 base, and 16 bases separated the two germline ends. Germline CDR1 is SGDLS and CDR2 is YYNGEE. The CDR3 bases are TGTGCCAGCAGTTACTTGCCGGAGACATCCTACGAGCAGTACTTC. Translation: CASSYLPETSYEQYF.

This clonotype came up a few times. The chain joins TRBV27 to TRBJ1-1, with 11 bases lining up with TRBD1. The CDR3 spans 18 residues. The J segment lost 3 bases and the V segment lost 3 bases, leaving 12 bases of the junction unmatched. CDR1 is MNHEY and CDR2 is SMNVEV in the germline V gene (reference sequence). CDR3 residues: CASSLIGQGAVGDTEAFF. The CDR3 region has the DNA TGTGCCAGCAGTTTGATTGGACAGGGGGCGGTTGGGGACACTGAAGCTTTCTTT.

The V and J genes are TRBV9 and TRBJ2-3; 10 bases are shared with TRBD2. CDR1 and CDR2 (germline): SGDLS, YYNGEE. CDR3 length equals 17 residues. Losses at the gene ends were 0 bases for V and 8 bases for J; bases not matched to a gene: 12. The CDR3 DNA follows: TGTGCCAGCAGCGTAGAGGGAGGACTAGCGGTCCCCTTTACGCAGTATTTT. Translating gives CASSVEGGLAVPFTQYF.

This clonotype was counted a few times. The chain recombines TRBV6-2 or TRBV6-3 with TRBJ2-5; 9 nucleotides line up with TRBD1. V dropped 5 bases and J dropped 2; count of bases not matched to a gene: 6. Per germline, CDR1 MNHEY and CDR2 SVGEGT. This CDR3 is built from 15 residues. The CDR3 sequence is CASSPGQGYQETQYF. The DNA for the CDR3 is TGTGCCAGCAGTCCTGGACAGGGGTATCAAGAGACCCAGTACTTC.

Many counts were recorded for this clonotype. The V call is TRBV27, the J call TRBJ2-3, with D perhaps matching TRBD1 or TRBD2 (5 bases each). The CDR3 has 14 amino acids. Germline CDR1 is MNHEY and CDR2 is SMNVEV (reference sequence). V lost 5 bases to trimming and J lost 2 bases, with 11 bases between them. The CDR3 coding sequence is TGTGCCAGCAGTAATACCGGGGCCACAGATACGCAGTATTTT. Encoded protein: CASSNTGATDTQYF.

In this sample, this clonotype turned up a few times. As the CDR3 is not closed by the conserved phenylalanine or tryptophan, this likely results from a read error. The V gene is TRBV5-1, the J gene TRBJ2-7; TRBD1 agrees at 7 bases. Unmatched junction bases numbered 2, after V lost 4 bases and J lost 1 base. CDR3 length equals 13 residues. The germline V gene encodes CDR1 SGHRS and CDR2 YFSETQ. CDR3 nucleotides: TGCGCCAGCAGCCTGGGACAGTCCTACGAGCAGTACTCC. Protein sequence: CASSLGQSYEQYS.